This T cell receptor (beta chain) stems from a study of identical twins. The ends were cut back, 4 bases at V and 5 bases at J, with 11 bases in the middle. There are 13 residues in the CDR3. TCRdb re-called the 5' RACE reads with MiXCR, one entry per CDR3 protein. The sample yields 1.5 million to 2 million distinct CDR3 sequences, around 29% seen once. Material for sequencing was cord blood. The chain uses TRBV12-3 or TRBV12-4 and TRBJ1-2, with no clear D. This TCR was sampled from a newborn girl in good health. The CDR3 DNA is TGTGCCAGCAGTTCAGAACAGCGTTATGGCTACACCTTC. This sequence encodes CASSSEQRYGYTF.